This T cell receptor beta chain stems from a study of shared clonotypes between healthy human individuals. The germline CDR1 and CDR2 sequences are SEHNR and FQNEAQ (reference sequence). There are 15 residues in the CDR3. Trimming shortened V by 5 bases and J by 1 base, and 13 bases separated the two germline ends. Donors, without exception, were Caucasian adults residing in Nashville, Tennessee. The table came from immunoSEQ multiplex PCR; TCRdb's copy has only in-frame clones and leaves some out. In the table there are 2.3 million or so clones, approximately 95% of which are singletons. The clonotype comes from a man between 18 and 29 years old in good health. Some clones in this sample may be carry-over from other donors' samples. The sample consisted of naive CD4+ T cells from PBMCs. The subset denotes: CD45RA+ positively selected. J is TRBJ2-3 and V is TRBV7-9; possibly TRBD2 for D (5 bases). The CDR3, as DNA: TGTGCCAGCAGCACTGCAGGACTTCGCACAGATACGCAGTATTTT. This gives the protein CASSTAGLRTDTQYF.